Following are 9 T cell receptor beta chains from one sample sequenced in a study of shared clonotypes between healthy human individuals. Produced via immunoSEQ multiplex PCR; TCRdb's table is partial and in-frame only. The sample gives over a million clones, 95% to 99% of which show up once; roughly 0.45% is in the top ten. The sequenced sample was naive CD4+ T cells sorted from blood. Subset reported: CD45RA+ positively selected. These TCRs come from a man younger than 40 in good health.

The chain has TRBV28 and TRBJ2-7; D is possibly TRBD2 (6 bases). Germline lookup yields CDR1 MDHEN and CDR2 SYDVKM. V lost 5 bases to trimming and J lost 1 base, with 18 bases between them. The CDR3 sequence is 16 residues long. CDR3 nucleotide sequence: TGTGCCAGCAGTACCTCAGGAGCGGGTCATTCCTACGAGCAGTACTTC. Residues: CASSTSGAGHSYEQYF.

The V call is TRBV12-5, the J call TRBJ2-1; the D is unclear. This CDR3 comprises 12 residues. The germline CDR1 and CDR2 sequences are LGHNT and FRNRAP. Trimming removed 2 bases at V and 8 bases at J, with 7 bases between. This CDR3 reads CASGLTGDEQFF. CDR3 sequence (DNA): TGTGCTAGTGGTTTGACCGGAGATGAGCAGTTCTTC. The full variable domain, its missing parts supplied by reference TRBV12-5 and TRBJ2-1, is DARVTQTPRHKVTEMGQEVTMRCQPILGHNTVFWYRQTMMQGLELLAYFRNRAPLDDSGMPKDRFSAEMPDATLATLKIQPSEPRDSAVYFCASGLTGDEQFFGPGTRLTVL.

The chain couples TRBV7-8 to TRBJ2-7; TRBD1 aligns across 8 bases. Germline-derived CDR1 and CDR2 are SGHVS and FQNEAQ. The V and J ends lost 5 bases and 5 bases, in that order; junction bases with no gene match: 11. The CDR3 is 15 amino acids. CDR3 DNA sequence: TGTGCCAGCAGCCCCCGGACAGGGTACTCTGACGAGCAGTACTTC. Its translation: CASSPRTGYSDEQYF.

V usage is TRBV27 and J usage is TRBJ1-5; D ambiguous. The germline V gene has CDR1 MNHEY and CDR2 SMNVEV (reference sequence). The CDR3 consists of 15 residues. The V end lost 5 bases, the J end lost 8 bases, and 19 bases lay between the germline ends. In nucleotides, the CDR3 is TGTGCCAGCAGTCCAGACTACGGTGTGACTAAGCCCCAGCATTTT. It translates to CASSPDYGVTKPQHF.

This chain uses TRBV2 with TRBJ2-5, with 11 bases matching TRBD2. J gave up 6 bases and V 4 bases, and 19 bases lay outside the gene matches. The length of the CDR3 is 19 residues. CDR1 is SNHLY, CDR2 FYNNEI, per germline. This CDR3 is CASSGKLAGAAWHSKTQYF. CDR3 nucleotides: TGTGCCAGCAGTGGCAAACTAGCGGGAGCCGCCTGGCATTCGAAGACCCAGTACTTC. Combining the CDR3 with reference TRBV2 and TRBJ2-5 gives the whole variable domain EPEVTQTPSHQVTQMGQEVILRCVPISNHLYFYWYRQILGQKVEFLVSFYNNEISEKSEIFDDQFSVERPDGSNFTLKIRSTKLEDSAMYFCASSGKLAGAAWHSKTQYFGPGTRLLVL.

The V and J genes are TRBV25-1 and TRBJ1-2; D is unclear. The V end lost 6 bases, the J end lost 1 base, and 6 bases lay between the germline ends. The germline V gene encodes CDR1 MGHDK and CDR2 SYGVNS. CDR3 length: 12 residues. The CDR3 is CASRGFNYGYTF. The CDR3 DNA is TGTGCCAGCAGGGGATTTAACTATGGCTACACCTTC.

The chain combines TRBV7-3 with TRBJ2-2; D is possibly TRBD2 (6 bases). The V end was cut by 1 base, the J end by 6 bases, with 12 bases between. Germline CDR1 SGHTA, CDR2 FQGTGA. This CDR3 comprises 15 residues. The CDR3 DNA is TGTGCCAGCAGCTTAAACCGACTAGTACCCGGGGAGCTGTTTTTT. Its protein product is CASSLNRLVPGELFF.

The J gene is TRBJ2-7, the V gene TRBV6-1, with 10 bases aligning to TRBD2. CDR1 is MNHNS, CDR2 SASEGT, per germline. The CDR3 extends over 14 amino acids. V gave up 4 bases and J gave up 5 bases; unmatched junction bases: 5. The CDR3 here is CASSGASGSHEQYF. The CDR3 DNA sequence: TGTGCCAGCAGTGGTGCTAGCGGGAGCCACGAGCAGTACTTC.

As for this clone: An end of the junction differs from the germline gene, which may be a read error. The chain is built from TRBV23-1 and TRBJ1-1, with no clear D. TRBV23-1 is recorded as an ORF, its role being uncertain. CDR3 size: 13 residues. For the CDR3, the DNA is TGCGCCAGCAGTCGGCAAGGTGGCCCCAAGCTGGTGTTT. Residues: CASSRQGGPKLVF.